A selection of T cell receptor beta chains follows, all from one sample in a study of blood T cell repertoires in COVID-19. Repertoires were generated with immunoSEQ multiplex PCR, while TCRdb's copy carries only in-frame clones and drops some. The table includes roughly 280,000 clones, about 90% detected once. Sequenced input: peripheral blood. All receptors derive from a woman in her forties or fifties who had recovered from COVID-19. Each CDR3 is given without its conserved first and last residue. Fields, in order: V gene, clone size, CDR3 length, J gene, CDR3 protein. Rows give clone size only sometimes, using once, few, many, or a class for an expanded clone.

v_call: TRBV28
clone_size: once
cdr3_length: 12
j_call: TRBJ1-1
cdr3_aa: ASSLYPRDREAF

v_call: TRBV15
clone_size: once
cdr3_length: 12
j_call: TRBJ1-4
cdr3_aa: ATSRDLAEEKLF

v_call: TRBV19
clone_size: few
cdr3_length: 12
j_call: TRBJ1-5
cdr3_aa: ASSTNRGLGPQH

v_call: TRBV11-2
clone_size: -
cdr3_length: 10
j_call: TRBJ1-1
cdr3_aa: ASVSGYAEAF

v_call: TRBV6-2/TRBV6-3
clone_size: -
cdr3_length: 11
j_call: TRBJ1-2
cdr3_aa: ASSYSGADGYT

v_call: TRBV4-3
clone_size: many
cdr3_length: 18
j_call: TRBJ2-3
cdr3_aa: ASSQDAGAGWVSSTDTQY

v_call: TRBV5-1
clone_size: -
cdr3_length: 12
j_call: TRBJ2-3
cdr3_aa: ASSPRTGSDTQY

v_call: TRBV5-4
clone_size: -
cdr3_length: 11
j_call: TRBJ2-5
cdr3_aa: ASSSLAVETQY

v_call: TRBV2
clone_size: -
cdr3_length: 14
j_call: TRBJ2-7
cdr3_aa: ASSEIGAGGPYEQY

v_call: TRBV9
clone_size: -
cdr3_length: 12
j_call: TRBJ1-2
cdr3_aa: ASSPTGPWDGYT

v_call: TRBV18
clone_size: -
cdr3_length: 9
j_call: TRBJ1-2
cdr3_aa: ASSTGGGYT

v_call: TRBV29-1
clone_size: -
cdr3_length: 9
j_call: TRBJ1-4
cdr3_aa: SVERYEKLF

v_call: TRBV7-2
clone_size: -
cdr3_length: 11
j_call: TRBJ1-3
cdr3_aa: ASSLAQGVTIY

v_call: TRBV29-1
clone_size: -
cdr3_length: 12
j_call: TRBJ1-3
cdr3_aa: SVEGGSSGNTIY

v_call: TRBV21-1
clone_size: -
cdr3_length: 13
j_call: TRBJ2-3
cdr3_aa: ASSILWALRHTQY

v_call: TRBV3-1/TRBV3-2
clone_size: once
cdr3_length: 14
j_call: TRBJ1-2
cdr3_aa: ASSQEGGPARYGYT